What follows are 26 T cell receptor beta chains derived from one specimen sequenced in a study of T cells after yellow fever vaccination. MiXCR was run by TCRdb on the 5' RACE reads, yielding one entry per CDR3 protein. Of roughly 330,000 distinct CDR3 sequences listed, 6.5% to 8.5% are singletons. This specimen was PBMCs, taken about 49 days after the first yellow fever vaccination. These receptors all come from a man aged 18-30 years who received the YFV17D yellow fever vaccine.

This chain connects TRBV7-2 to TRBJ2-7; 9 bases agree with TRBD1. CDR3 length: 15 residues. From germline, CDR1 is SGHTA and CDR2 FQGNSA. Germline trimming cut 5 bases from V and 5 bases from J; bases unmatched to any gene: 10. The CDR3 is CASSTRDREAHEQYV. Here the CDR3 DNA reads TGTGCCAGCAGCACCCGGGACAGGGAGGCACACGAGCAGTACGTC.

This clonotype was observed a handful of times. V usage is TRBV3-1 and J usage is TRBJ2-1; 7 bases are shared with TRBD1. J gave up 2 bases and V 4 bases, and 2 bases lay outside the gene matches. Germline assignment: CDR1 LGHDT and CDR2 YNNKEL (reference sequence). CDR3 length: 14 residues. The CDR3 region is CASSRGTAYNEQFF. The CDR3 region has the DNA TGTGCCAGCAGCCGAGGGACAGCCTACAATGAGCAGTTCTTC.

V usage is TRBV12-3 or TRBV12-4 and J usage is TRBJ1-1, with a weak D call TRBD1 (6 bases). This CDR3 has 14 amino acids. V was clipped by 7 bases and J by 7 bases, with 19 bases between them. The CDR3 coding sequence is TGTGCCAGCACTCCCCTGGACAGCTATTTTGAAGCTTTCTTT. Protein sequence: CASTPLDSYFEAFF.

Many counts were recorded for this clonotype. J is TRBJ1-2 and V is TRBV12-3 or TRBV12-4; a possible D gene is TRBD1 (5 bases). CDR3 length equals 12 residues. V was cut by 5 bases and J by 7 bases, with 11 bases left in between. The CDR3 region has the DNA TGTGCCAGCAGTCCAGGGATCGGTGGCTACACCTTC. Residues: CASSPGIGGYTF.

The V call is TRBV5-1, the J call TRBJ2-1; D is tentatively TRBD1 or TRBD2 (7 bases each). V was cut by 8 bases and J by 0 bases, with 15 bases left in between. CDR1 and CDR2 (germline): SGHRS, YFSETQ. The CDR3 covers 15 residues. Here the CDR3 reads CASRSGDSSYNEQFF. DNA for the CDR3: TGCGCCAGTAGGAGCGGGGACAGCTCCTACAATGAGCAGTTCTTC.

This clonotype was seen a few times. The chain combines TRBV19 with TRBJ2-3; the match to TRBD2 covers 10 bases. J lost 6 bases, V lost 8 bases, and 8 bases had no gene match. This CDR3 has 14 residues. Per the germline V gene, CDR1 is LNHDA and CDR2 is SQIVND (reference sequence). In DNA form, the CDR3 reads TGTGCCAGTGGTAAAGCGGGGGGGCCGGATACGCAGTATTTT. Its protein product is CASGKAGGPDTQYF.

The J gene is TRBJ2-5, the V gene TRBV5-1; D unresolved. V was shortened by 1 base and J by 4 bases, with 8 bases between the two germline ends. Germline-derived CDR1 and CDR2 are SGHRS and YFSETQ. The CDR3 length is 13 residues. In nucleotides, the CDR3 is TGCGCCAGCAGCTTGTACAGCAGAGAGACCCAGTACTTC. This encodes CASSLYSRETQYF.

This clonotype was seen ten or more times. The V and J genes are TRBV28 and TRBJ2-7; D gene uncertain. V was shortened by 3 bases and J by 0 bases, with 6 bases between the two germline ends. The CDR3 totals 13 residues. Germline CDR1 is MDHEN and CDR2 is SYDVKM. CDR3 DNA sequence: TGTGCCAGCAGTTTTGGCGGCTCCTACGAGCAGTACGTC. Translated: CASSFGGSYEQYV.

This clonotype was seen a few times. The chain employs TRBV9 and TRBJ2-1, with D possibly TRBD2 on 6 matching bases. Germline CDR1 is SGDLS and CDR2 is YYNGEE. The CDR3 covers 15 residues. Between the trimmed V and J ends, which lost 3 bases and 3 bases, there was a span of 13 bases. The CDR3, as DNA: TGTGCCAGCAGCGCCTGGGGGGAGGTCTACAATGAGCAGTTCTTC. Residues: CASSAWGEVYNEQFF.

This chain connects TRBV6-2 or TRBV6-3 to TRBJ2-5; D perhaps matches TRBD1 (5 bases). The germline gives CDR1 MNHEY, CDR2 SVGEGT. CDR3 length equals 12 residues. Trimming pared 6 bases from V and 4 bases from J, leaving 9 bases between. This CDR3 is CASRPTVETQYF. DNA for the CDR3: TGTGCCAGCAGGCCGACAGTAGAGACCCAGTACTTC.

This clonotype was recorded many times. Here the CDR3 reads CASSAGLAGGETQYF. The CDR3 DNA is TGTGCCAGCAGCGCGGGACTAGCGGGGGGAGAGACCCAGTACTTC. V is TRBV9 and J is TRBJ2-5; 15 nucleotides line up with TRBD2. The CDR3 totals 15 residues. Germline CDR1 reads SGDLS; CDR2 reads YYNGEE. With V trimmed by 3 bases and J by 4 bases, 1 base remained unmatched.

J is TRBJ1-3 and V is TRBV7-9; perhaps TRBD1 as D (5 bases). CDR1 SEHNR and CDR2 FQNEAQ come from the germline V gene (reference sequence). This CDR3 has 17 residues. Trimming removed 5 bases at V and 0 bases at J, with 17 bases between. The CDR3 DNA follows: TGTGCCAGCAGCGATCCGACAGCCGAGTACTCTGGAAACACCATATATTTT. Residues: CASSDPTAEYSGNTIYF.

The genes are TRBV12-3 or TRBV12-4 and TRBJ2-6, with D possibly matching TRBD2 (5 bases). This CDR3 region has 18 residues. With 7 bases removed from V and 0 bases from J, the gap between germline ends came to 19 bases. CDR3 DNA sequence: TGTGCCAGCACCCCCACGGGCGGGTCAAACTCTGGGGCCAACGTCCTGACTTTC. Residues: CASTPTGGSNSGANVLTF.

This clonotype was detected a few times. The V and J genes are TRBV19 and TRBJ1-2; D call uncertain. The CDR3 totals 12 residues. The ends were cut back, 3 bases at V and 2 bases at J, with 4 bases in the middle. Germline CDR1 is LNHDA and CDR2 is SQIVND (reference sequence). The chain's CDR3 is CASSMENYGYTF. The CDR3 region has the DNA TGTGCCAGTAGTATGGAGAACTATGGCTACACCTTC.

This clonotype appeared many times. The chain is built from TRBV4-3 and TRBJ2-7; D ambiguous. V was clipped by 0 bases and J by 4 bases, with 19 bases between them. There are 17 residues in the CDR3. Germline V gene data show CDR1 as LGHNA and CDR2 as YSLEER. CDR3 bases: TGCGCCAGCAGCCAAGATCGAGGCCACCTGAACGCATACGAGCAGTACTTC. Translation: CASSQDRGHLNAYEQYF.

Only a few counts were recorded for this clonotype. The CDR3 sequence: CASSPRTSPYTF. DNA of the CDR3: TGTGCCAGCAGCCCCAGGACGTCCCCTTACACCTTC. The rearrangement joins TRBV5-5 to TRBJ1-2; D is uncertain. The CDR3 loop spans 12 amino acids. Between the trimmed V and J ends, which lost 4 bases and 11 bases, there was a span of 15 bases. Germline V gene sequence: CDR1 SGHKS, CDR2 YYEKEE (reference sequence).

This clonotype was counted between two and nine times. The chain uses TRBV6-2 or TRBV6-3 and TRBJ2-2; TRBD2 matches at 11 bases. V shed 6 bases and J 0 bases; nucleotides not matched to a gene: 3. Germline V CDR1 and CDR2: MNHEY, SVGEGT. This CDR3 spans 16 amino acids. The chain's CDR3 is CASSFSGGANTGELFF. CDR3 coding DNA: TGTGCCAGCAGCTTTAGCGGGGGGGCGAACACCGGGGAGCTGTTTTTT.

The V gene is TRBV20-1, the J gene TRBJ2-7; TRBD2 agrees at 11 bases. Losses at the gene ends were 5 bases for V and 2 bases for J; bases not matched to a gene: 11. CDR3 length: 16 residues. The germline CDR1 and CDR2 sequences are DFQATT and SNEGSKA (reference sequence). CDR3 nucleotides: TGCAGTGCTCAACCAACCGTAGCGGGGGGGACCTACGAGCAGTACTTC. Translation: CSAQPTVAGGTYEQYF.

This clonotype was found a few times. The genes are TRBV12-3 or TRBV12-4 and TRBJ2-2, with D perhaps TRBD2 (5 bases). CDR3 length equals 16 residues. V shed 3 bases and J shed 3 bases, with 14 bases lying between them. Here the CDR3 reads CASSLRRGRDTGELFF. The CDR3 nucleotides read TGTGCCAGCAGTTTGAGACGGGGTAGGGACACCGGGGAGCTGTTTTTT.

This clonotype occurred a few times. The V and J genes are TRBV28 and TRBJ2-7; 16 bases map to TRBD2. J gave up 5 bases and V 6 bases, and 7 bases lay outside the gene matches. Germline assignment: CDR1 MDHEN and CDR2 SYDVKM. The CDR3 has 16 residues. Here the CDR3 DNA reads TGTGCCAGCAGAAAAGGGGGACTAGCGGGGGGGCACGAGCAGTACGTC. It yields the protein CASRKGGLAGGHEQYV.

This clonotype was seen ten or more times. The rearrangement joins TRBV29-1 to TRBJ2-3; TRBD2 might be the D (6 bases). Between the trimmed V and J ends, which lost 8 bases and 3 bases, there was a span of 15 bases. The length of the CDR3 is 13 residues. Germline V CDR1 and CDR2: SQVTM, ANQGSEA. The CDR3 sequence: CSLGFRGTDTQYF. In DNA, the CDR3 is TGCAGCTTGGGTTTTCGGGGGACAGATACGCAGTATTTT.

The chain carries TRBV5-4 and TRBJ2-2; 8 bases match TRBD1. Germline loops: CDR1 SGHNT, CDR2 YYREEE (reference sequence). CDR3 length: 15 amino acids. With V trimmed by 1 base and J by 5 bases, 4 bases remained unmatched. The CDR3: CASSLTQGATGELFF. CDR3 in DNA: TGTGCCAGCAGCTTGACCCAGGGGGCTACCGGGGAGCTGTTTTTT.

The V call is TRBV6-2 or TRBV6-3, the J call TRBJ1-1, with 8 bases lining up with TRBD1. The trim removed 5 bases at V and 6 bases at J, leaving 8 bases unmatched. Germline lookup yields CDR1 MNHEY and CDR2 SVGEGT. This CDR3 contains 14 residues. The CDR3 nucleotides are TGTGCCAGCAGTGACCCAGGGGGCCTCCCTGAAGCTTTCTTT. Protein product: CASSDPGGLPEAFF.

J is TRBJ1-6 and V is TRBV20-1, with 7 nucleotides matching TRBD1. The germline gives CDR1 DFQATT, CDR2 SNEGSKA (reference sequence). V shed 4 bases and J 6 bases; nucleotides not matched to a gene: 6. This CDR3 has 14 residues. The CDR3 reads CSATTGQLNSPLHF. The CDR3 nucleotides are TGCAGTGCTACTACGGGACAGCTTAATTCACCCCTCCACTTT.

V gene TRBV5-6 combines with J gene TRBJ2-7; D might be TRBD1 (6 bases). The CDR3 totals 15 residues. The germline V gene has CDR1 SGHDT and CDR2 YYEEEE. V was trimmed by 3 bases and J by 1 base, leaving 14 bases between them. Written as DNA, the CDR3 is TGTGCCAGCAGCTGGGGGACAACGCCTTCCTACGAGCAGTACTTC. This gives the protein CASSWGTTPSYEQYF.

This clonotype occurred many times. The chain is built from TRBV4-3 and TRBJ2-7, with 8 bases lining up with TRBD1. Losses at the gene ends were 1 base for V and 2 bases for J; bases not matched to a gene: 1. CDR1 LGHNA and CDR2 YSLEER come from the germline V gene. The CDR3 runs 14 residues. The CDR3 reads CASSQGTGPYEQYF. Written as DNA, the CDR3 is TGCGCCAGCAGCCAAGGGACAGGGCCCTACGAGCAGTACTTC.